This paragraph reports one T cell receptor beta chain. The sample is drawn from a study of T cell changes during pregnancy in multiple sclerosis. Clones were sequenced by immunoSEQ multiplex PCR, and TCRdb holds only the in-frame ones, with some missing. Of roughly 29,000 clones in the sample, around 89% were seen once. The specimen comprised CD4+ T cells from peripheral blood mononuclear cells, sampled in the first trimester of pregnancy. The sequence was obtained from a female donor in good health, enrolled as a control in a pregnancy study.

This chain's CDR3 is CASGVSGSLAGDEQYF. CDR3 DNA: TGTGCCAGCGGTGTCTCAGGGTCACTAGCGGGAGACGAGCAGTACTTC. The V and J genes are TRBV6-1 and TRBJ2-7; 11 bases fit TRBD2. CDR1 and CDR2 (germline): MNHNS, SASEGT. The CDR3 has 16 amino acids. The V segment lost 8 bases and the J segment 5 bases; nucleotides outside the gene matches: 14.